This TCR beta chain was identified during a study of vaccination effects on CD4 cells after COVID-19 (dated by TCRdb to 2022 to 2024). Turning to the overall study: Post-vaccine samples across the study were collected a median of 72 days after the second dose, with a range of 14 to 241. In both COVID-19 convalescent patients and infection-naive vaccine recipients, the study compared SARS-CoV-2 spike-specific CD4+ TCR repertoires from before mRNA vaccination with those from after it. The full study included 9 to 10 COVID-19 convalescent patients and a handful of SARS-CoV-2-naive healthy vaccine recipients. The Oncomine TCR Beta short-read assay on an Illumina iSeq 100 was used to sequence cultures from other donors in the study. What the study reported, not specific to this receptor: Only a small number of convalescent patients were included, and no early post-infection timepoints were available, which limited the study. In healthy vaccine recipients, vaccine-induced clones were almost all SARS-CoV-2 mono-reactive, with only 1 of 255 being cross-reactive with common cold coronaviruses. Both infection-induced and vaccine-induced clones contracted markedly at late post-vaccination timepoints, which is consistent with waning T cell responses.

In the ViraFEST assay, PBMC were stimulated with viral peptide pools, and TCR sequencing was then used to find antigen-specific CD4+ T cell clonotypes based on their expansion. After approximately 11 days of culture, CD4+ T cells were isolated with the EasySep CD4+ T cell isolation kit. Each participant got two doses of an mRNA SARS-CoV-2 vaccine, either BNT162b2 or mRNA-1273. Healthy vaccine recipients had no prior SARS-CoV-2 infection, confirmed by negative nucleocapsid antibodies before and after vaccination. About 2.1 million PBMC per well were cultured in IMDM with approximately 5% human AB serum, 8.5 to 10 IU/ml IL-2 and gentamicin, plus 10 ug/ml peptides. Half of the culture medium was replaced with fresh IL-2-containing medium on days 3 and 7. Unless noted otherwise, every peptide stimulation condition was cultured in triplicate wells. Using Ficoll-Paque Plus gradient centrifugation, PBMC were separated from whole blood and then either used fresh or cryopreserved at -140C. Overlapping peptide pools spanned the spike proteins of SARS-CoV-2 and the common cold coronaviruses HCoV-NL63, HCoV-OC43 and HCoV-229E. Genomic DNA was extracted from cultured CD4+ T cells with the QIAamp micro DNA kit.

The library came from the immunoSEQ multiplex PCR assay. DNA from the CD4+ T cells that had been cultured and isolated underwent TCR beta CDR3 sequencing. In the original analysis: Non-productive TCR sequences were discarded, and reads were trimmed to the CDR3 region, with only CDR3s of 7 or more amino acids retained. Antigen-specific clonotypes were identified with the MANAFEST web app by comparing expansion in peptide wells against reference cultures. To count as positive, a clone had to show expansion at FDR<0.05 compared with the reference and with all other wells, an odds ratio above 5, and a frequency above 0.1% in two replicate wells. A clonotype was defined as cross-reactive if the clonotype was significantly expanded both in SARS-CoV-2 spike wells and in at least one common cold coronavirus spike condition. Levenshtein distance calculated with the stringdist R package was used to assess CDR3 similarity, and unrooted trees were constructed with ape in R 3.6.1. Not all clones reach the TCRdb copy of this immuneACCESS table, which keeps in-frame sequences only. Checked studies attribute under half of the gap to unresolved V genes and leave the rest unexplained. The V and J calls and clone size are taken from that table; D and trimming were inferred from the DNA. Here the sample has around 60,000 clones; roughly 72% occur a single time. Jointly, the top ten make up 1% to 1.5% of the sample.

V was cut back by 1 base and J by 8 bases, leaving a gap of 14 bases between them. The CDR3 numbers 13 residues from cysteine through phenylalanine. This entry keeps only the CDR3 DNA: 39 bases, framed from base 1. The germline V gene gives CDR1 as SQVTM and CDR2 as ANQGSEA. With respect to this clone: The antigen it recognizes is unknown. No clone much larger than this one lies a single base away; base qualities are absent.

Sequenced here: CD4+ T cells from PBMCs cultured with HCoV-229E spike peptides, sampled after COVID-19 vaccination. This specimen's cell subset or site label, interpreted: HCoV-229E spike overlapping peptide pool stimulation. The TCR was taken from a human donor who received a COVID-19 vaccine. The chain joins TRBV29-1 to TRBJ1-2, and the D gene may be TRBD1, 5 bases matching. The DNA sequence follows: TGCAGCGTTGAAGCAGGGCAGGCGACGGGCTACACCTTC. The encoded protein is CSVEAGQATGYTF.